This entry lists 18 T cell receptor beta chains sequenced from one sample in a study of beta chain features in type 1 diabetes. Isolated RNA was reverse transcribed in full, so expressed TCRB transcripts were sequenced. Sequenced by immunoSEQ multiplex PCR; TCRdb stores in-frame clones only, minus some. The data show more than 150,000 clones, about 12% seen once. Material for sequencing was central memory CD4+ T cells from blood. Receptor source: a woman aged 18-35 years in good health.

This clone appeared a few times. The rearrangement joins TRBV9 to TRBJ2-7; no clear D. This CDR3 has 14 residues. Germline loops: CDR1 SGDLS, CDR2 YYNGEE. The ends were cut back, 0 bases at V and 5 bases at J, with 12 bases in the middle. The CDR3 bases are TGTGCCAGCAGCGTAGGGCCCAGTATGAACGAGCAGTACTTC. As protein: CASSVGPSMNEQYF.

The chain has TRBV28 and TRBJ2-5, with 10 bases aligning to TRBD1. The CDR3 contains 14 residues. The V segment lost 6 bases and the J segment 0 bases; nucleotides outside the gene matches: 1. The germline gives CDR1 MDHEN, CDR2 SYDVKM. The CDR3 here is CASRDRGYQETQYF. In DNA form, the CDR3 reads TGTGCCAGCAGGGACAGGGGGTACCAAGAGACCCAGTACTTC.

The V and J genes are TRBV6-1 and TRBJ2-5, with 9 positions matching TRBD1. After removal of 2 bases from V and 5 bases from J, the junction contained 9 bases not matched to a gene. The CDR3 totals 16 residues. The germline CDR1 and CDR2 sequences are MNHNS and SASEGT. CDR3 residues: CASSETWTGDGETQYF. In DNA form, the CDR3 reads TGTGCCAGCAGTGAAACTTGGACAGGGGATGGTGAGACCCAGTACTTC.

This sequence joins TRBV9 and TRBJ2-4; TRBD2 matches at 7 bases. V shed 4 bases, J shed 7 bases, and the junction held 14 bases outside the gene matches. The CDR3 runs 16 residues. CDR1 and CDR2 (germline): SGDLS, YYNGEE. The CDR3 nucleotides read TGTGCCAGCAGCCTGGGGGGGTTGCGGGAGTGGAACATTCAGTACTTC. As protein: CASSLGGLREWNIQYF.

The chain combines TRBV11-2 with TRBJ2-2, with TRBD2 matching over 12 bases. The V gene end was trimmed by 10 bases and the J gene end by 8 bases; junction bases not matched to a gene: 14. Germline values: CDR1 SGHAT, CDR2 FQNNGV. The CDR3 spans 16 residues. CDR3 residues: CATLGGLAGSGGELFF. The CDR3 DNA reads as TGTGCCACCCTTGGGGGACTAGCGGGTTCCGGGGGGGAGCTGTTTTTT.

In this sample, this clone turned up a few times. The chain links TRBV28 to TRBJ1-4; TRBD1 matches 11 bases. CDR1 and CDR2 from the germline V gene are MDHEN and SYDVKM. This CDR3 spans 16 amino acids. V trimming: 2 bases; J trimming: 8 bases; junction bases outside the gene matches: 7. The CDR3 spells CASSLNAGTGGEKLFF. The CDR3 DNA sequence: TGTGCCAGCAGTTTAAATGCCGGGACAGGGGGAGAAAAACTGTTTTTT.

In its sample, this clone was seen a few times. The chain is built from TRBV29-1 and TRBJ1-3, with D possibly TRBD1 on 5 matching bases. The CDR3 runs 12 residues. CDR1 is SQVTM and CDR2 is ANQGSEA in the germline V gene. The V end lost 2 bases, the J end lost 8 bases, and 10 bases lay between the germline ends. The CDR3 nucleotides are TGCAGCGTTGAATCTGGGGCTCACACCATATATTTT. The encoded protein is CSVESGAHTIYF.

The chain has TRBV5-1 and TRBJ2-4, with 8 bases fitting TRBD2. The junction had 4 bases not matched to a gene; V was cut back by 5 bases and J by 3 bases. The CDR3 contains 14 residues. Germline lookup yields CDR1 SGHRS and CDR2 YFSETQ. The CDR3 here is CASRSGGVKNIQYF. For the CDR3, the DNA is TGCGCCAGCAGGTCGGGGGGGGTCAAAAACATTCAGTACTTC.

A word on this clone: The same CDR3 also results from other DNA sequences found in this sample. The chain links TRBV18 to TRBJ1-2; a possible D gene is TRBD1 (6 bases). The CDR3 has 14 amino acids. V was shortened by 2 bases and J by 0 bases, with 7 bases between the two germline ends. CDR1 KGHSH and CDR2 LQKENI come from the germline V gene. The CDR3 spells CASSPDRSNYGYTF. The DNA for the CDR3 is TGTGCCAGCTCACCAGACAGGTCTAACTATGGCTACACCTTC.

The rearrangement joins TRBV30 to TRBJ1-1, with D possibly TRBD1 on 5 matching bases. V was shortened by 3 bases and J by 8 bases, with 16 bases between the two germline ends. CDR1 and CDR2 (germline): GTSNPN, SVGIG (reference sequence). CDR3 size: 13 residues. CDR3 sequence reads: CAWSGGATYEAFF. CDR3 DNA: TGTGCCTGGAGCGGAGGGGCCACATACGAAGCTTTCTTT. Full variable domain (rest looked up from reference TRBV30 and TRBJ1-1): SQTIHQWPATLVQPVGSPLSLECTVEGTSNPNLYWYRQAAGRGLQLLFYSVGIGQISSEVPQNLSASRPQDRQFILSSKKLLLSDSGFYLCAWSGGATYEAFFGQGTRLTVV.

The chain joins TRBV5-1 to TRBJ2-5, with a weak D call TRBD1 (5 bases). V gave up 1 base and J gave up 1 base, with 5 bases separating them. CDR1 and CDR2 from the germline V gene are SGHRS and YFSETQ. CDR3 size: 13 residues. In nucleotides, the CDR3 is TGCGCCAGCAGCTTGCAGGGCCAAGAGACCCAGTACTTC. Its protein product is CASSLQGQETQYF.

The gene calls are TRBV7-2 and TRBJ2-7, with 8 bases matching TRBD1. Germline V lookup: CDR1 SGHTA, CDR2 FQGNSA. The CDR3 runs to 15 residues. The J segment lost 6 bases and the V segment lost 4 bases, leaving 11 bases of the junction unmatched. CDR3 loop: CASSSDRGVPTEQYF. CDR3 coding DNA: TGTGCCAGCAGCTCAGACAGGGGAGTCCCTACCGAGCAGTACTTC. Full variable domain (remainder filled in from reference TRBV7-2 and TRBJ2-7): GAGVSQSPSNKVTEKGKDVELRCDPISGHTALYWYRQSLGQGLEFLIYFQGNSAPDKSGLPSDRFSAERTGGSVSTLTIQRTQQEDSAVYLCASSSDRGVPTEQYFGPGTRLTVT.

In its sample, this clone was seen a few times. The rearrangement joins TRBV18 to TRBJ1-4; 9 nucleotides agree with TRBD1. The germline V gene encodes CDR1 KGHSH and CDR2 LQKENI. There are 13 residues in the CDR3. V was clipped by 9 bases and J by 6 bases; unmatched bases: 5. The CDR3 here is CASSRDRDEKLFF. CDR3 DNA sequence: TGTGCCAGTTCCCGGGACAGGGATGAAAAACTGTTTTTT.

The CDR3 is CASSLRGPWGANVLTF. The CDR3, as DNA: TGTGCCAGCAGTTTAAGGGGGCCGTGGGGGGCCAACGTCCTGACTTTC. The chain joins TRBV28 to TRBJ2-6; 7 bases fit TRBD1. V lost 2 bases to trimming and J lost 4 bases; unmatched junction nucleotides: 5. Germline V gene data show CDR1 as MDHEN and CDR2 as SYDVKM. This CDR3 is built from 16 residues.

The sample holds a few counts of this clone. This rearrangement joins TRBV27 to TRBJ1-2, with TRBD1 as a possible D gene (5 bases). V lost 7 bases to trimming and J lost 6 bases, with 12 bases between them. This CDR3 contains 12 residues. Looked up from germline, CDR1 is MNHEY and CDR2 is SMNVEV (reference sequence). CDR3 protein: CASNASGNGYTF. The CDR3 DNA sequence: TGTGCCAGCAACGCCTCAGGGAATGGCTACACCTTC.

The V and J genes are TRBV29-1 and TRBJ2-3; 11 bases match TRBD2. This CDR3 spans 14 amino acids. The junction had 0 bases not matched to a gene; V was cut back by 3 bases and J by 1 base. CDR1 and CDR2 (germline): SQVTM, ANQGSEA. CDR3 nucleotides: TGCAGCGTTGAGACTAGCGGGGGCACAGATACGCAGTATTTT. Its translation is CSVETSGGTDTQYF.

This clone was counted only a few times. V is TRBV6-1 and J is TRBJ1-2; no clear D. CDR3 size: 11 residues. V was clipped by 2 bases and J by 8 bases, with 6 bases between them. Germline CDR1 reads MNHNS; CDR2 reads SASEGT. CDR3 in amino acids: CASSENGGYTF. CDR3 bases: TGTGCCAGCAGTGAAAACGGGGGCTACACCTTC.

The chain has TRBV21-1 and TRBJ2-7; TRBD2 was called by the table and not checked on the DNA. TRBV21-1 is a recognized pseudogene. The CDR3 runs 17 residues. CDR3 coding DNA: TGTGCCAGCAGCAAAGTAGCGGGAATACCGACTTCCTACGAGCAGTACTTC. Translation: CASSKVAGIPTSYEQYF.